Presented here are 6 T cell receptor beta chains from one specimen sequenced in a study of blood T cell repertoires in COVID-19 (dated by TCRdb to about 2020). The library was built by means of the immunoSEQ multiplex PCR assay. TCRdb carries this immuneACCESS record with in-frame sequences only. Its versions omit some clonotypes, under half of them owing to an unresolved V gene in the studies checked, with the rest unexplained. A total of about 40,000 clones appear in this sample, about nine tenths of them only once. The ten largest clones represent approximately 0.4% of the sample. The source material was peripheral blood. These receptors originate from a human donor in a cohort sampled during active COVID-19.

The chain is built from TRBV19 and TRBJ1-4; D gene unclear. The V end was cut by 7 bases, the J end by 4 bases, with 4 bases between. The CDR3 spans 11 residues. CDR1 and CDR2 from the germline V gene are LNHDA and SQIVND (reference sequence). The CDR3 bases are TGTGCCAGTACCAGTAATGAAAAACTGTTTTTT. Translation gives CASTSNEKLFF.

The V call is TRBV18, the J call TRBJ1-2; tentatively, D is TRBD1 (5 bases). Germline V CDR1 and CDR2: KGHSH, LQKENI. The V end was cut by 0 bases, the J end by 3 bases, with 11 bases between. CDR3 length: 15 amino acids. The CDR3 region has the DNA TGTGCCAGCTCACCACCGGGAAGGGGCGACTATGGCTACACCTTC. Its translation is CASSPPGRGDYGYTF.

The CDR3 nucleotides are TGTGCCAGCAGCCCAAACGGACAGGGGCAAGACGAGCAGTACTTC. Translated, it gives CASSPNGQGQDEQYF. The chain has TRBV5-6 and TRBJ2-7, with 9 bases lining up with TRBD1. Germline CDR1 reads SGHDT; CDR2 reads YYEEEE. CDR3 length: 15 residues. The junction had 10 bases not matched to a gene; V was cut back by 4 bases and J by 5 bases.

The CDR3 DNA reads as TGTGCCAGCAGCCCCCAGAGGAGTATGGACACTGAAGCTTTCTTT. The encoded protein is CASSPQRSMDTEAFF. J is TRBJ1-1 and V is TRBV4-2; D ambiguous. The CDR3 is 15 residues long. Trimming removed 4 bases at V and 3 bases at J, with 15 bases between. Germline V CDR1 and CDR2: LGHNA, YNFKEQ.

This chain uses TRBV9 with TRBJ2-6; D perhaps matches TRBD1 (5 bases). The V gene's germline CDR1 is SGDLS and CDR2 YYNGEE. V lost 0 bases, J lost 0 bases, and 16 bases lay in between. This CDR3 is 19 amino acids long. The CDR3 spells CASSVAKQATPSGANVLTF. The DNA for the CDR3 is TGTGCCAGCAGCGTAGCTAAACAGGCCACCCCCTCTGGGGCCAACGTCCTGACTTTC.

The V and J genes are TRBV13 and TRBJ2-1, with 8 bases identical to TRBD2. V lost 0 bases and J lost 3; bases outside the gene matches: 1. The CDR3 spans 15 residues. Germline lookup yields CDR1 PRHDT and CDR2 FYEKMQ (reference sequence). This CDR3 reads CASSLGGGVYNEQFF. The CDR3 DNA reads TGTGCCAGCAGCTTAGGCGGGGGGGTCTACAATGAGCAGTTCTTC.